This T cell receptor (beta chain) derives from a study of beta chain features in type 1 diabetes. Study context: Researchers looked at fewer than 120,000,000 sorted cells across all samples. The study's findings and limits: Moderate but significant shortening of TCRB CDR3s was recorded in all four CD4+ subsets from Type 1 diabetes patients.

The sequenced template was cDNA made from the entire isolated RNA. Produced via immunoSEQ multiplex PCR; TCRdb's table is partial and in-frame only. The sample shows around 180,000 clones, 7.8% of them seen only once. Comments on this clone: The antigen is undetermined.

CD4+ naive, central memory, regulatory and stem cell-like memory subsets were isolated by sorting on CD45RO/CCR7/CD25/CD127/CD95/CD27. Sorted populations were all over 98% pure. Germline values: CDR1 SGHRS, CDR2 YFSETQ. CDR3 length equals 15 residues. The V gene lost 0 bases and the J gene lost 5 bases, with 13 bases spanning the gap. The chain couples TRBV5-1 to TRBJ2-3, with D possibly being TRBD1 (6 bases). This sequence originates from a woman between 40 and 50 years old with type 1 diabetes. Sequencing was done on a sample of central memory CD4+ T cells from blood. CDR3 residues: CASSLASQGGDTQYF. The CDR3 nucleotides read TGCGCCAGCAGCTTGGCCTCACAGGGCGGAGATACGCAGTATTTT.